Sequencing of this T cell receptor (beta chain) was carried out in a study of T cell changes during pregnancy in multiple sclerosis. Germline V gene data show CDR1 as LGHNA and CDR2 as YNFKEQ. The CDR3 is 15 amino acids. The J segment lost 0 bases and the V segment lost 0 bases, leaving 1 base of the junction unmatched. Using immunoSEQ multiplex PCR, the repertoire was profiled, and TCRdb retains in-frame clones only, with some absent. The sample shows 65,000 to 95,000 clones, roughly 91% of them seen only once. The rearrangement uses TRBV4-2 and TRBJ2-7, with 8 bases identical to TRBD2. This sequence originates from a female donor in good health, enrolled as a control in a pregnancy study. The sequences come from peripheral blood, collected after pregnancy. As DNA, the CDR3 is TGTGCCAGCAGCCAAGAACGGGAGGGCTCCTACGAGCAGTACTTC. Translating it yields CASSQEREGSYEQYF.